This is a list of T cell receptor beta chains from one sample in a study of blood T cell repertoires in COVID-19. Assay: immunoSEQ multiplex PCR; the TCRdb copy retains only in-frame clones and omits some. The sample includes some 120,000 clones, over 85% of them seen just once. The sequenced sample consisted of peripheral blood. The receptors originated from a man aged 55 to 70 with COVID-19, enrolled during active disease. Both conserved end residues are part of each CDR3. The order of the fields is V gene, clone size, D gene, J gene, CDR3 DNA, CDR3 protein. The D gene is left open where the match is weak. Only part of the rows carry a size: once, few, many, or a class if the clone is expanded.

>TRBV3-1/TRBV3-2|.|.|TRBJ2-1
TGTGCCAGCAGCCAAGATCCGGGGAATGAGCAGTTCTTC
CASSQDPGNEQFF
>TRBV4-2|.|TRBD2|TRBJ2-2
TGTGCCAGCAGCCATTCTCCGGGACTAGCGGGAGGTGGCGGGGAGCTGTTTTTT
CASSHSPGLAGGGGELFF
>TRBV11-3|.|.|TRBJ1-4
TGTGCCAGCAGTTCCGACAGTACAAATGAAAAACTGTTTTTT
CASSSDSTNEKLFF
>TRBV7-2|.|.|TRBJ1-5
TGTGCCAGCAGCCACCCCTCAGGGGCGGTCAGCAATCAGCCCCAGCATTTT
CASSHPSGAVSNQPQHF
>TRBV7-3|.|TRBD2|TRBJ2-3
TGTGCCAGCAGCTTAAAAGGCGGGAGGACGATAGATACGCAGTATTTT
CASSLKGGRTIDTQYF
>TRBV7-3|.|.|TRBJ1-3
TGTGCCAGCAGCGCTCAGGGTGGAAACACCATATATTTT
CASSAQGGNTIYF
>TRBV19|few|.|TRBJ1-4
TGTGCCAGTAGTCTGGACGGAAACCGGGGTGAAAAACTGTTTTTT
CASSLDGNRGEKLFF
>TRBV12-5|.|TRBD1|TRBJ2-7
TGTGCTAGTGGTTTGGGACAGGGGTACGAGCAGTACTTC
CASGLGQGYEQYF
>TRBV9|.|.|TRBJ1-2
TGTGCCAGCAGCGTAGGGGACACCGAGGGAGGCTACACCTTC
CASSVGDTEGGYTF
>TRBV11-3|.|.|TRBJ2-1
TGTGCCAGCAGATCCAACAATGAGCAGTTCTTC
CASRSNNEQFF
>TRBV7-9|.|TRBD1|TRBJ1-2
TGTGCCAGCAGCTTAGGACAGGGTCTAGGAGGCTATGGCTACACCTTC
CASSLGQGLGGYGYTF
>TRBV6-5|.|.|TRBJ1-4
TGTGCCAGCACGCGGATAACAACTAATGAAAAACTGTTTTTT
CASTRITTNEKLFF
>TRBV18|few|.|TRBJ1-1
TGTGCCAGCTCACCGCGGACGGACAAAGAAGCTTTCTTT
CASSPRTDKEAFF
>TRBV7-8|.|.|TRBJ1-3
TGTGCCAGCAGCCCCCTAGGCGGTATGGCCGGAAACACCATATATTTT
CASSPLGGMAGNTIYF
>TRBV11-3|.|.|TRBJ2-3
TGTGCCAGCAGCTTAGACGGTACAGGGTCGGATACGCAGTATTTT
CASSLDGTGSDTQYF
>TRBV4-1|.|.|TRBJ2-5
TGCGCCAGCAGCCCCACCAGGGGCGGACAAGAGACCCAGTACTTC
CASSPTRGGQETQYF
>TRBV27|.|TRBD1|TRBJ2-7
TGTGCCAGCAGCCGGGACAGTGACTACGAGCAGTACTTC
CASSRDSDYEQYF
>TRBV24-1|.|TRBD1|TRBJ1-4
TGTGCCACCAGTGATTCAGGACAGGACCATGAAAAACTGTTTTTT
CATSDSGQDHEKLFF
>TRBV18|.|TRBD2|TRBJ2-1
TGTGCCAGCTCACCGACTAGCGGCTCCTACAATGAGCAGTTCTTC
CASSPTSGSYNEQFF
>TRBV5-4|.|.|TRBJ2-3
TGTGCCAGCAGCGTGGACAGTAGCACAGATACGCAGTATTTT
CASSVDSSTDTQYF
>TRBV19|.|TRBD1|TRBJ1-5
TGTGCCAAACCTAGGACAGGGAGGTGTCAGCCCCAGCATTTT
CAKPRTGRCQPQHF
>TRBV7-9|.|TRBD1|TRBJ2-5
TGTGCCAGCAGCTCACGACAGGGGGCCGGCCAAGAGACCCAGTACTTC
CASSSRQGAGQETQYF
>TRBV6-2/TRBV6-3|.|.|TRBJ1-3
TGTGCCAGCAGTTACGAGCCGAGGAATGGAAACACCATATATTTT
CASSYEPRNGNTIYF
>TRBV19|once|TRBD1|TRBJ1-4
TGTGCCAGCACACCCCCCGGGACAGGCGCTGAAAAACTGTTTTTT
CASTPPGTGAEKLFF
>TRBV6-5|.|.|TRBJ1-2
TGTGCCAGCAGTTACTATTGGGGAGTTCAAGCAAATGGCTACACCTTC
CASSYYWGVQANGYTF
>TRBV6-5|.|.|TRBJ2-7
TGTGCCAGTATCCCCGGCCGTACAGAAACCTACGAGCAGTACTTC
CASIPGRTETYEQYF
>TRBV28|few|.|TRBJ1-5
TGTGCCAGCAGTCCCCGTAAAGGGGAAGGTAATCAGCCCCAGCATTTT
CASSPRKGEGNQPQHF
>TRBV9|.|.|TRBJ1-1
TGTGCCAGCAGCGTAGACAGACAGGCACCTGAAGCTTTCTTT
CASSVDRQAPEAFF
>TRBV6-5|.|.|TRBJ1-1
TGTGCCAGCAGTTATACTATGAACACTGAAGCTTTCTTT
CASSYTMNTEAFF
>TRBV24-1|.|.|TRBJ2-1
TGTGCCACCAGTCGCTGGGGGGATGAGCAGTTCTTC
CATSRWGDEQFF
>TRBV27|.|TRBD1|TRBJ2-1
TGTGCCAGCAGCCGGGGACAGGGGGCCCACAATGAGCAGTTCTTC
CASSRGQGAHNEQFF
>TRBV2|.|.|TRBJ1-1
TGTGCCACCGGGTCGGGTGTAACAGGGTGGGGTGGCACTGAAGCTTTCTTT
CATGSGVTGWGGTEAFF
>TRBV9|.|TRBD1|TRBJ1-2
TGTGCCAGCAGCGTTCCGGGACAGAATTTTAATGGCTACACCTTC
CASSVPGQNFNGYTF
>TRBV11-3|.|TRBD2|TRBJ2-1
TGTGCCAGCAGCTTATCGCCTAGCGGGAAGGCTGAGCAGTTCTTC
CASSLSPSGKAEQFF
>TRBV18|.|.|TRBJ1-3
TGTGCCAGCTCGGCCGACTTATGGAATTCTGGAAACACCATATATTTT
CASSADLWNSGNTIYF
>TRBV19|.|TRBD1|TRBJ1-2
TGTGCCAGTAGTTCATACAGGGGCGGCTACACCTTC
CASSSYRGGYTF
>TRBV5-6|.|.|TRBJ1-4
TGTGCTAGCAGCCGGGGGGGTAATGAAAAACTGTTTTTT
CASSRGGNEKLFF
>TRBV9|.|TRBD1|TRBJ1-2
TGTGCCAGCAGCGCGGGGGAACAGGGGTTTGGCTACACCTTC
CASSAGEQGFGYTF
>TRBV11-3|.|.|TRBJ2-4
TGTGCCAGCAGCTCTTCCCTGGCCAAAAACATTCAGTACTTC
CASSSSLAKNIQYF
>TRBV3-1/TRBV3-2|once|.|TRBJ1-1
TGTGCCAGCAGCCATCTGGGAGGCGGCACTGAAGCTTTCTTT
CASSHLGGGTEAFF
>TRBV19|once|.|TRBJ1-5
TGTGCCAGTAGAACGACAGGACGTAGCAATCAGCCCCAGCATTTT
CASRTTGRSNQPQHF
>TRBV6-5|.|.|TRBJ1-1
TGTGCCAGCATTAGGGCCCGCGAGGGCACTGAAGCTTTCTTT
CASIRAREGTEAFF
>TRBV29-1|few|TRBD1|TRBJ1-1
TGCAGCGTTGTGACAGGGGCCACTGAAGCTTTCTTT
CSVVTGATEAFF
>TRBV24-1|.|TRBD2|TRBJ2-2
TGTGCCACCAGTGGTCCAACTAGCGCGAACACCGGGGAGCTGTTTTTT
CATSGPTSANTGELFF
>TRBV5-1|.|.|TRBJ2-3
TGCGCCAGCAGCTTGGCCCCTAGCGAAAGCACAGATACGCAGTATTTT
CASSLAPSESTDTQYF
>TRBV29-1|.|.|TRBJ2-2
TGCAGCGTTAGGGCGGCCGGAGGCGGGGAGCTGTTTTTT
CSVRAAGGGELFF
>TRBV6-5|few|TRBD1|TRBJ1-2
TGTGCCAGCAGTCCGGAGGGGGCGGGTGGCTACACCTTC
CASSPEGAGGYTF
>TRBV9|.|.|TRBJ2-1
TGTGCCAGCAGCCCCGACAGTTACAATGAGCAGTTCTTC
CASSPDSYNEQFF
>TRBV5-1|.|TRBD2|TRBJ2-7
TGCGCCAGCAGCTTGGGCGGGAGGGACGACGAGCAGTACTTC
CASSLGGRDDEQYF
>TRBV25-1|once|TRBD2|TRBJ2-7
TGTGCCAGCAGTGCATACCCTAGCGGGAGGGCGTCCGAGCAGTACTTC
CASSAYPSGRASEQYF
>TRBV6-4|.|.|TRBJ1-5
TGTGCCAGCAGTCAGAATAGCAATCAGCCCCAGCATTTT
CASSQNSNQPQHF
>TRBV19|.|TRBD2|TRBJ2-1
TGTGCCAGTCAGCGGGAGGCCCACAATGAGCAGTTCTTC
CASQREAHNEQFF
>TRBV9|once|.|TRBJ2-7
TGTGCCAGCAGGTGCCCAGTTATTGACTACGAGCAGTACTTC
CASRCPVIDYEQYF
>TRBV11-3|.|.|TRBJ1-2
TGTGCCAGCAGCTTAGGGAGGGATTCCTATCGCTATGGCTACACCTTC
CASSLGRDSYRYGYTF
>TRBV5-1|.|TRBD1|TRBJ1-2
TGCGCCAGCAGCTTGGATGGGACAGTTAACTATGGCTACACCTTC
CASSLDGTVNYGYTF
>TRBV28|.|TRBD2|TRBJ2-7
TGTGCCAGCAGTACCCGGGTTGGTCGGGGGGTAGTGCAGAACGAGCAGTACTTC
CASSTRVGRGVVQNEQYF
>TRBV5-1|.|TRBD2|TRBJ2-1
TGCGCCAGCAGCCCCTCCGGGGTAGCGGGAGCCTACAATGAGCAGTTCTTC
CASSPSGVAGAYNEQFF
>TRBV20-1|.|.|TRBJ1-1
TGCAGTGCCCAGAACGTAATTGAAGCTTTCTTT
CSAQNVIEAFF
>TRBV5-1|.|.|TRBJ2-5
TGCGCCAGCAGCTTGGACACGCAAGAGACCCAGTACTTC
CASSLDTQETQYF